This T cell receptor beta chain was recorded in a study of T cell changes during pregnancy in multiple sclerosis. The CDR3 runs 16 residues. Germline V gives CDR1 SGHDN, CDR2 FVKESK. Trimming pared 8 bases from V and 0 bases from J, leaving 17 bases between. Clones were read by immunoSEQ multiplex PCR, and TCRdb kept only the in-frame ones, dropping some. Of tens of thousands of clones detected, roughly 90% appear once; the ten largest clones hold 5.4%. The origin of this receptor is a female donor in good health, enrolled as a control in a pregnancy study. This sample comprised peripheral blood, obtained in the third trimester of pregnancy. This sequence joins TRBV14 and TRBJ1-3; a possible D gene is TRBD1 (6 bases). In DNA, the CDR3 is TGTGCCAGCCAAGGCCGTCAGGGACACTCTGGAAACACCATATATTTT. Residues: CASQGRQGHSGNTIYF.